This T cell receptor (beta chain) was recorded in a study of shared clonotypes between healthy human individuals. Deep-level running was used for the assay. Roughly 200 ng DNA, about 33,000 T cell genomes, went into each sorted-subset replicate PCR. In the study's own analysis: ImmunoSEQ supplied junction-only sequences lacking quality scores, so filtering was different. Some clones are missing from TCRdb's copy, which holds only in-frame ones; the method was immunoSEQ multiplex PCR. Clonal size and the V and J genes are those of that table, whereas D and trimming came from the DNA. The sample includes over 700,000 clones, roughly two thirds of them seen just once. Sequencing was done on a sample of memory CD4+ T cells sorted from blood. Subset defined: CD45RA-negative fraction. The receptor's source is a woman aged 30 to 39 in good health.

CDR3 protein: CASRRDSGANVLTF. The CDR3 DNA follows: TGTGCCAGCAGGCGGGACTCTGGGGCCAACGTCCTGACTTTC. This chain uses TRBV27 with TRBJ2-6; possibly TRBD2 for D (6 bases). Germline V gives CDR1 MNHEY, CDR2 SMNVEV (reference sequence). The V end lost 6 bases, the J end lost 0 bases, and 6 bases lay between the germline ends. This CDR3 has 14 residues. Based on the CDR3 plus reference TRBV27 and TRBJ2-6, the full variable domain is EAQVTQNPRYLITVTGKKLTVTCSQNMNHEYMSWYRQDPGLGLRQIYYSMNVEVTDKGDVPEGYKVSRKEKRNFPLILESPSPNQTSLYFCASRRDSGANVLTFGAGSRLTVL.